This T cell receptor (beta chain) was found in a study of OX40 agonist ivuxolimab in advanced cancers. Broadly, across the study: Ivuxolimab was an agonistic, fully human IgG2 monoclonal antibody directed against OX40 (CD134), a costimulatory receptor. Partial responses were achieved by three dose-escalation patients, of whom one had hepatocellular carcinoma and two had cutaneous melanoma. The purpose of peripheral TCRbeta sequencing was to test whether ivuxolimab changed TCR sequence diversity and led to clonal T-cell expansion. In the dose-escalation cohort, approximately 82% of patients were male, and the mean age was approximately 60 years, with a range of about 20 to 90. Intravenous ivuxolimab was administered to patients every 2 weeks at six dose levels: 0.01, 0.1, 0.3, 1.5, 3 and 10 mg/kg. Of the approximately 50 dose-escalation patients, hepatocellular carcinoma was present in around 19, melanoma in approximately 15, renal cell carcinoma in 9 and head and neck cancer in 9. Prior anti-PD-1, anti-PD-L1 or anti-CTLA-4 therapy was permitted, and checkpoint inhibitors had been received by about 36% of dose-escalation patients. The paper covers the monotherapy dose-escalation part of the phase I ivuxolimab trial, which included N of about 50 patients.

Of note for this clone: Which antigen it targets is not known. There are no base qualities to consult, and no much larger clone falls within one base.

To sequence the TCRbeta CDR3 region, genomic DNA was isolated from the sorted cells. The immunoSEQ Assay was used to sequence the TCRbeta CDR3 regions. TCRdb limited this immuneACCESS table to in-frame rearrangements with V and J called. A share of clones is missing; checked studies link under half to unresolved V genes, and the rest is unexplained. Present in this sample are roughly 87,000 clones, about 90% of which were seen just once. Roughly 8.7% of the sample belongs to the ten largest clones. The trial excluded patients who had a history of autoimmune disease or who were on systemic immunosuppression. Peripheral blood for TCR sequencing was collected from all dose cohorts at baseline, on cycle 4 day 1, and on cycle 7 day 1. Samples were obtained from an open-label, multicenter, first-in-human phase I dose-escalation trial of ivuxolimab. The trial enrolled adults with locally advanced or metastatic head and neck squamous cell, hepatocellular, melanoma or renal cell carcinoma. CD4+ and CD8+ T cells were sorted separately from peripheral blood before TCR sequencing.

Broader findings and caveats from the paper: Partial responders in the 0.1-3.0 mg/kg groups had among the lowest normalized peripheral clonal expansion, especially among CD8+ T cells. Low levels of normalized T-cell clonal expansion were also seen in some patients who did not respond. On average, CD8+ T cells showed more expanded clones than CD4+ T cells after ivuxolimab. Which antigens the clonally expanded peripheral T cells were specific for was not determined. Clonal expansion of both CD4+ and CD8+ blood T cells was observed from baseline to week 6 at doses 0.1 to 3.0 mg/kg.

Germline trimming: 0 bases from V, 2 bases from J; junction bases outside gene matches: 4. From a lookup of the germline V gene (reference sequence), CDR1 and CDR2 are GTSNPN and SVGIG. The CDR3 goes from the cysteine to the phenylalanine over 15 residues. Just CDR3 DNA is preserved here, 45 bases in frame from base 1. Material: CD4+ or CD8+ T cells sorted from blood, obtained in a trial of the OX40 agonist ivuxolimab. Rearrangement joined TRBV30 to TRBJ2-1; 7 of the junction bases match TRBD2. This clonotype was obtained from an adult with an advanced solid tumor such as melanoma, head and neck, liver or kidney cancer. The nucleotides are TGTGCCTGGAGTGTTAGTGGGGGGGCCTACAATGAGCAGTTCTTC. The encoded protein is CAWSVSGGAYNEQFF.